This is a list of T cell receptor beta chains from one sample in a study of molecular identifiers for immune sequencing clone quantification. TCRdb independently ran MiXCR on the PCR reads; one entry per CDR3 protein. The sample lists 88,000 or so distinct CDR3 sequences, over 20% occurring once. The specimen was naive CD8+ T cells from blood, with Jurkat cell RNA spiked in. The receptor source for this set is a human donor in good health. Some libraries in this study had Jurkat cell RNA spiked in. Each CDR3 is given with its conserved first and last residue. A D gene is named only where the DNA matches it firmly. Only some rows state a clone size, as once, few, many or a class for expanded clones.

d_gene,v_gene,abundance,CDR3aa
.,TRBV2,many,CASSEQGPLAKNIQYF
TRBD2,TRBV7-9,many,CASSFDVYQRDGSRNEQFF
.,TRBV20-1,few,CSGRASSSYEQYF
TRBD1,TRBV4-3,few,CASSILHGTGTSYEQYF
.,TRBV27,.,CASSLKGVGREHNEQFF
TRBD2,TRBV6-5,many,CASSPGTSPDTQYF
TRBD1,TRBV12-3/TRBV12-4,.,CASSPGTESNQPQNF
.,TRBV11-3,.,CASSLGTSYEQYF
TRBD1,TRBV28,many,CASTGQGIDQPQHF
.,TRBV20-1,many,CSARVDTREDSNQPQHF
TRBD1,TRBV6-6,many,CASSSLGTAGSNQPQHF
TRBD1,TRBV10-2,few,CAGLDRGGTEAFF
.,TRBV28,many,CASSFGTVSSYEQYF
TRBD2,TRBV27,few,CASSFSGPTYEQYF
.,TRBV28,many,CASTPNPGHSTDTQYF
.,TRBV6-2/TRBV6-3,many,CASSYSIESYRGETQYF
.,TRBV29-1,many,CSVEGGRGKANYGYTF
TRBD1,TRBV4-3,many,CASSQDRQGYEQYF
TRBD2,TRBV6-2/TRBV6-3,many,CASSFRGRAADTQYF
.,TRBV28,.,CASNRGRPKNIQYF
TRBD2,TRBV9,many,CASSVGGGGAEQYF
.,TRBV4-3,many,CASSQDAGPAYEQYF
.,TRBV11-2,many,CASSSASAPTYEQYF
TRBD2,TRBV29-1,many,CSVDKSGSTGELFF
.,TRBV28,.,CANSLTGSYNEQFF
.,TRBV20-1,few,CSASPPGVTFSYEQYF
.,TRBV12-3/TRBV12-4,many,CASSLGIGRSSYNEQFF
TRBD1,TRBV7-9,many,CASSPKGDRGLQTQYF
.,TRBV11-2,.,CASSLGTTNPKNTGELFF
TRBD1,TRBV5-1,many,CASSPWGGQGRSYEQYF
.,TRBV15,.,CATRPIAPVNNEQFF
.,TRBV7-9,few,CASSKAPGGLLNTGELFF
TRBD2,TRBV6-5,.,CASSPLAGGSDNEQFF
.,TRBV2,many,CAIYDGTYEQYF
TRBD1,TRBV9,.,CASSAGTGGPREQYF
.,TRBV6-2/TRBV6-3,.,CASSDNEQFF
.,TRBV19,many,CASSMGEQPQHF
.,TRBV5-6,.,CASSLGGKLYNEQFF
TRBD1,TRBV5-6,.,CASSAGTGNQPQHF
.,TRBV6-2/TRBV6-3,few,CASSHGAAKPAGELFF
.,TRBV6-2/TRBV6-3,.,CASSPQPADTGELFF
.,TRBV3-1,few,CASTPTVGVNEQYF
TRBD1,TRBV15,few,CATSTRTGVGYNEQFF
.,TRBV28,.,CASRSPKVLRETQYF
TRBD1,TRBV5-1,many,CASSFGQGINIQYF
TRBD1,TRBV28,many,CASSATWPKQGDSYEQYF
.,TRBV3-1,many,CASSLPTDTQYF
TRBD1,TRBV6-6,many,CASSLTGGPPNTEAFF
.,TRBV28,few,CASSSTETGELFF
.,TRBV6-1,few,CASSEFSYGPNEKLFF
TRBD1,TRBV13,few,CASSGGTENYGYTF
.,TRBV7-9,many,CASSSIIGPYEQYF
.,TRBV4-3,many,CASSQDRLVTGNIQYF
TRBD1,TRBV4-1,many,CASSQDEMGTGPSYEQYF
.,TRBV7-2,many,CASSLSPEPYEQYF